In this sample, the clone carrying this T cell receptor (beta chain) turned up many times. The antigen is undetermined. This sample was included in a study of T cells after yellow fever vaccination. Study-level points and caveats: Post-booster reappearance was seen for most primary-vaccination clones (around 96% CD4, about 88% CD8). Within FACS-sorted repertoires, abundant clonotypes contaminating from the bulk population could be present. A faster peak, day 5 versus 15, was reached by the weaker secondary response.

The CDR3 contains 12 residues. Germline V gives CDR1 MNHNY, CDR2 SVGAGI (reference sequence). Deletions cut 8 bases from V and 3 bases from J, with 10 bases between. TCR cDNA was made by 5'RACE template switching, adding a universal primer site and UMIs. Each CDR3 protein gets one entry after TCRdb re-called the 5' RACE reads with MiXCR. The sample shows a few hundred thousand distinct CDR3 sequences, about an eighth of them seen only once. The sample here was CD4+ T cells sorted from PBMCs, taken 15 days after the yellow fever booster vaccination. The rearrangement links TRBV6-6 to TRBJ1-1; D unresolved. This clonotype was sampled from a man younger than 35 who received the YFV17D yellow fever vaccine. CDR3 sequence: CASQWDYTEAFF. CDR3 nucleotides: TGTGCCAGCCAGTGGGATTACACTGAAGCTTTCTTT.